One sample yielded the 25 T cell receptor beta chains listed below, sequenced in a study of regulatory T cells in long-lasting Graves disease. The TCR beta library used iRepertoire HTBI primers with Arm-PCR amplification of CDR3. One entry per CDR3 protein, called by TCRdb with MiXCR from the multiplex PCR reads. The sample records 400,000 to 500,000 distinct CDR3 sequences, roughly 15% being singletons. Time point in this sample: newly diagnosed GD, antithyroid drugs for less than 3 months. Scientists built the TCR library using RNA that was extracted from PBMCs. Separately, the same data were catalogued under a study of T cells in Graves' hyperthyroidism and ophthalmopathy.

This sample comprised peripheral blood mononuclear cells (PBMCs), obtained at new diagnosis, from a patient treated with antithyroid drugs. These receptors all come from a woman aged 40 to 50 with Graves disease.

This clonotype was counted at least ten times. The gene calls are TRBV10-3 and TRBJ2-7; 13 bases map to TRBD2. The V gene end was trimmed by 6 bases and the J gene end by 6 bases; junction bases not matched to a gene: 5. The CDR3 spans 14 residues. CDR1 is ENHRY, CDR2 SYGVKD, per germline. The CDR3 loop is CAISGLAGVSEQYF. In DNA, the CDR3 is TGTGCCATCAGCGGACTAGCGGGAGTCAGCGAGCAGTACTTC.

In this sample, this clonotype turned up many times. The chain links TRBV11-3 to TRBJ2-3; 7 nucleotides align to TRBD2. Germline-derived CDR1 and CDR2 are SGHNT and YENEEA. The V gene end was trimmed by 5 bases and the J gene end by 4 bases; junction bases not matched to a gene: 9. This CDR3 has 15 amino acids. The CDR3 is CASSRVREEADTQYF. CDR3 in DNA: TGTGCCAGCAGCCGTGTCCGGGAGGAGGCAGATACGCAGTATTTT.

Ten or more counts support this clonotype. This chain uses TRBV28 with TRBJ2-2, with 8 bases aligning to TRBD2. This CDR3 has 16 amino acids. Germline V lookup: CDR1 MDHEN, CDR2 SYDVKM. V gave up 4 bases and J gave up 3 bases; unmatched junction bases: 7. CDR3 sequence (DNA): TGTGCCAGCAGTTCCCGACTAGCGCTTGACACCGGGGAGCTGTTTTTT. Translating it yields CASSSRLALDTGELFF. The full variable domain, rest sourced from reference TRBV28 and TRBJ2-2, is DVKVTQSSRYLVKRTGEKVFLECVQDMDHENMFWYRQDPGLGLRLIYFSYDVKMKEKGDIPEGYSVSREKKERFSLILESASTNQTSMYLCASSSRLALDTGELFFGEGSRLTVL.

The genes are TRBV6-1 and TRBJ2-3; D not certain. Germline CDR1 reads MNHNS; CDR2 reads SASEGT. V gave up 2 bases and J gave up 2 bases, with 8 bases separating them. The CDR3 totals 14 residues. CDR3 bases: TGTGCCAGCAGTGAATTTAGATCCACAGATACGCAGTATTTT. It yields the protein CASSEFRSTDTQYF.

This clonotype was seen at least ten times. This sequence joins TRBV14 and TRBJ2-1; 8 bases match TRBD2. Trimming cost V 2 bases and J 5 bases; bases outside gene matches: 14. The germline V gene encodes CDR1 SGHDN and CDR2 FVKESK. The CDR3 runs 18 residues. In nucleotides, the CDR3 is TGTGCCAGCAGCCAACTCTCCTTATCTAGCGGGCTTGACAATGAGCAGTTCTTC. It yields the protein CASSQLSLSSGLDNEQFF.

This clonotype was counted many times. V is TRBV12-3 or TRBV12-4 and J is TRBJ1-2; TRBD1 aligns across 9 bases. CDR3 length equals 13 residues. Trimming removed 4 bases from V and 5 bases from J; junction bases left unmatched: 2. The CDR3 region is CASSWDRDYGYTF. CDR3 bases: TGTGCCAGCAGTTGGGACAGGGATTATGGCTACACCTTC.

The genes are TRBV10-2 and TRBJ2-1, with a possible D match to TRBD1 (6 bases). The CDR3 contains 15 residues. The germline gives CDR1 WSHSY, CDR2 SAAADI. V was cut by 7 bases and J by 1 base, with 14 bases left in between. The CDR3 reads CASTPGHLSYNEQFF. The CDR3 DNA reads as TGCGCCAGCACCCCGGGACACCTTTCCTACAATGAGCAGTTCTTC.

As to this clonotype: A much larger clone sits a single nucleotide away, making a read error possible. The V call is TRBV3-1, the J call TRBJ2-1, with D tentatively TRBD1 or TRBD2 (5 bases each). V lost 3 bases and J lost 10, with 19 bases in between. Germline values: CDR1 LGHDT, CDR2 YNNKEL (reference sequence). The CDR3 is made up of 15 amino acids. The CDR3 spells CASSHGTSSSYEQFF. Written as DNA, the CDR3 is TGTGCCAGCAGCCATGGGACCTCGAGCTCCTACGAGCAGTTCTTC.

This clonotype turned up a few times. For the CDR3, the DNA is TGCGCCAGCAGCCAAGATCCGGGGTTAGGGGACACCGGGGAGCTGTTTTTT. This sequence encodes CASSQDPGLGDTGELFF. The rearrangement uses TRBV4-3 and TRBJ2-2; the D gene could be TRBD1 or TRBD2 (5 bases each). Germline CDR1 is LGHNA and CDR2 is YSLEER. This CDR3 spans 17 amino acids. V lost 0 bases and J 3 bases, leaving 14 bases between the germline ends.

This clonotype appeared many times. The chain has TRBV6-1 and TRBJ2-2, with TRBD1 matching 9 bases. Germline V gene lookup returns CDR1 MNHNS and CDR2 SASEGT. The CDR3 is made up of 15 amino acids. J lost 3 bases, V lost 5 bases, and 4 bases had no gene match. CDR3 coding DNA: TGTGCCAGCAGTAAACAGGGGGCGGACACCGGGGAGCTGTTTTTT. It specifies CASSKQGADTGELFF.

In nucleotides, the CDR3 is TGCAGCGTTGAAAGTGAACAGCTGAGCTCCTACAATGAGCAGTTCTTC. Amino acid sequence: CSVESEQLSSYNEQFF. V usage is TRBV29-1 and J usage is TRBJ2-1; the D is unclear. This CDR3 comprises 16 residues. Per the germline V gene, CDR1 is SQVTM and CDR2 is ANQGSEA. Trimming stripped 2 bases from V and 0 bases from J, with 14 bases between.

This clonotype was recorded at least ten times. The chain has TRBV19 and TRBJ2-3; D is unclear. The CDR3 covers 13 residues. The germline gives CDR1 LNHDA, CDR2 SQIVND (reference sequence). Deletions cut 4 bases from V and 9 bases from J, with 14 bases between. In DNA form, the CDR3 reads TGTGCCAGTAGTACTCCGGGCCTCCAGACGCAGTATTTT. It is translated as CASSTPGLQTQYF.

The chain links TRBV4-1 to TRBJ2-1; 7 bases agree with TRBD2. The CDR3 has 12 residues. Germline V lookup: CDR1 MGHRA, CDR2 YSYEKL. The V gene end was trimmed by 3 bases and the J gene end by 8 bases; junction bases not matched to a gene: 1. CDR3 coding DNA: TGCGCCAGCAGCCATCGGGGGGATGAGCAGTTCTTC. Its translation: CASSHRGDEQFF.

This clonotype showed up many times. This chain joins TRBV28 and TRBJ2-1, with D unresolved. The CDR3 length is 16 residues. The germline CDR1 and CDR2 sequences are MDHEN and SYDVKM. Deletions cut 3 bases from V and 8 bases from J, with 20 bases between. CDR3 amino acids: CASSLTRFVVEDEQFF. As DNA, the CDR3 is TGTGCCAGCAGTTTGACCCGCTTTGTGGTCGAGGATGAGCAGTTCTTC.

This clonotype was seen many times. The rearrangement joins TRBV2 to TRBJ2-3, with 10 bases aligning to TRBD2. The length of the CDR3 is 14 residues. Losses at the gene ends were 8 bases for V and 3 bases for J; bases not matched to a gene: 5. CDR1 is SNHLY, CDR2 FYNNEI, per germline. The CDR3 nucleotides are TGTGCCAGCGGACTAGCGGCACAGACAGATACGCAGTATTTT. This translates into CASGLAAQTDTQYF.

For this clonotype: One base away lies a much larger clone, so this may be a sequencing read error. The CDR3 sequence: CSARRVGETQYF. The CDR3 DNA is TGCAGTGCCCGCCGGGTAGGGGAGACCCAGTACTTC. The rearrangement links TRBV20-1 to TRBJ2-5; D is unresolved. The CDR3 has 12 amino acids. Germline V gives CDR1 DFQATT, CDR2 SNEGSKA (reference sequence). V was clipped by 6 bases and J by 5 bases, with 13 bases between them.

The chain links TRBV15 to TRBJ1-1; D gene uncertain. Trimming stripped 2 bases from V and 2 bases from J, with 12 bases between. Germline CDR1 and CDR2: LNHNV and YYDKDF (reference sequence). The CDR3 is made up of 15 amino acids. The CDR3 reads CATSRSAELNTEAFF. The DNA of the CDR3 is TGTGCCACCAGCAGATCAGCGGAGCTTAACACTGAAGCTTTCTTT.

This clonotype was detected many times. In nucleotides, the CDR3 is TGTGCCAGCAGCCCCCGATCGGGGCGGAGTTACACCGGGGAGCTGTTTTTT. Translation: CASSPRSGRSYTGELFF. The chain has TRBV11-3 and TRBJ2-2; D might be TRBD1 or TRBD2, each matching 5 bases. Germline CDR1 reads SGHNT; CDR2 reads YENEEA. This CDR3 has 17 residues. V was shortened by 5 bases and J by 3 bases, with 19 bases between the two germline ends.

The sample holds a few counts of this clonotype. V usage is TRBV20-1 and J usage is TRBJ2-1; 7 bases are shared with TRBD2. This CDR3 has 17 amino acids. The J segment lost 3 bases and the V segment lost 0 bases, leaving 11 bases of the junction unmatched. CDR1 and CDR2 (germline): DFQATT, SNEGSKA (reference sequence). The CDR3 reads CSARDNSGREVYNEQFF. DNA of the CDR3: TGCAGTGCTAGAGATAATTCGGGTCGGGAGGTCTACAATGAGCAGTTCTTC.

With regard to this clonotype: Being one base from a much bigger clone, this may be a read error. V gene TRBV30 combines with J gene TRBJ1-1; D unclear. The V and J ends lost 0 bases and 4 bases respectively, with 9 bases between them. The length of the CDR3 is 13 residues. Per the germline V gene, CDR1 is GTSNPN and CDR2 is SVGIG (reference sequence). The chain's CDR3 is CAWSVGSSTEAFF. The CDR3 nucleotides are TGTGCCTGGAGTGTAGGCAGCAGCACTGAAGCTTTCTTT.

This clonotype was detected ten times or more. The chain carries TRBV7-9 and TRBJ2-5; D gene ambiguous. The CDR3 consists of 14 residues. Germline V gives CDR1 SEHNR, CDR2 FQNEAQ (reference sequence). V lost 1 base to trimming and J lost 5 bases, with 11 bases between them. The CDR3 bases are TGTGCCAGCAGCTTAGATTCGCGGTTGGAGACCCAGTACTTC. Residues: CASSLDSRLETQYF. The full variable domain, completed using reference TRBV7-9 and TRBJ2-5, is DTGVSQNPRHKITKRGQNVTFRCDPISEHNRLYWYRQTLGQGPEFLTYFQNEAQLEKSRLLSDRFSAERPKGSFSTLEIQRTEQGDSAMYLCASSLDSRLETQYFGPGTRLLVL.

This clonotype came up many times. One end of the junction does not line up with germline, which may come from a read error. V gene TRBV12-3 or TRBV12-4 combines with J gene TRBJ2-2, with TRBD1 matching 9 bases. CDR3 length: 16 amino acids. CDR3 region: CASRLAGTGFTGELFF. DNA for the CDR3: TGTGCCAGCAGATTAGCCGGGACAGGGTTTACCGGGGAGCTGTTTTTT.

The sample holds many counts of this clonotype. The rearrangement joins TRBV7-9 to TRBJ1-1; D is possibly TRBD1 (5 bases). Trimming took 5 bases from V and 5 from J, leaving 21 bases between them. The length of the CDR3 is 16 residues. Germline values: CDR1 SEHNR, CDR2 FQNEAQ (reference sequence). The CDR3 coding sequence is TGTGCCAGCAGCCCCCGGCCCAGGGCCAATGGGACTGAAGCTTTCTTT. This codes for CASSPRPRANGTEAFF.

This clonotype was observed a handful of times. The CDR3 protein is CASGLVLGQLDYGYTF. For the CDR3, the DNA is TGTGCTAGTGGTTTGGTATTGGGACAACTAGACTATGGCTACACCTTC. This chain links TRBV12-5 with TRBJ1-2; TRBD1 might be the D (6 bases). Per germline, CDR1 LGHNT and CDR2 FRNRAP. The CDR3 contains 16 residues. The ends were cut back, 0 bases at V and 3 bases at J, with 14 bases in the middle.

On this clonotype itself: A much larger clone lies one base from this, so it may be a read error. J is TRBJ2-7 and V is TRBV2, with 9 bases lining up with TRBD1. This CDR3 spans 12 amino acids. The ends lost 9 bases at V and 5 bases at J; junction bases unmatched: 5. CDR1 is SNHLY, CDR2 FYNNEI, per germline. CDR3 in amino acids: CASRDRVNEQYF. As DNA, the CDR3 is TGTGCCAGTCGGGACAGGGTAAACGAGCAGTACTTC. Complete variable domain (other parts from reference TRBV2 and TRBJ2-7): EPEVTQTPSHQVTQMGQEVILRCVPISNHLYFYWYRQILGQKVEFLVSFYNNEISEKSEIFDDQFSVERPDGSNFTLKIRSTKLEDSAMYFCASRDRVNEQYFGPGTRLTVT.